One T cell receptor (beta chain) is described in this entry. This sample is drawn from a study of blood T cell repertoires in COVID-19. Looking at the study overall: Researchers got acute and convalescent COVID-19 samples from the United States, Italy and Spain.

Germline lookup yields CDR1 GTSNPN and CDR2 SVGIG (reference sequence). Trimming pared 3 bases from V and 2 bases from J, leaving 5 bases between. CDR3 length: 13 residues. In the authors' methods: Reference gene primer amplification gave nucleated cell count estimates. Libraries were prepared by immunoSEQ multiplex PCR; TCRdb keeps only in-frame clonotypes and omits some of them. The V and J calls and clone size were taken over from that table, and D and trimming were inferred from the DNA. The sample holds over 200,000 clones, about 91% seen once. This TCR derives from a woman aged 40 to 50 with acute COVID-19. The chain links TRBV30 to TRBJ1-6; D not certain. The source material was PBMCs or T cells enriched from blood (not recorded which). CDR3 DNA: TGTGCCTGGAGGCAGGCCTATAATTCACCCCTCCACTTT. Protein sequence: CAWRQAYNSPLHF.